A single sample gave rise to the 13 T cell receptor beta chains below, sequenced in a study of OX40 agonist ivuxolimab in advanced cancers. The table came from immunoSEQ multiplex PCR; TCRdb's copy has only in-frame clones and leaves some out. Of some 97,000 clones listed, about nine tenths are singletons. This specimen consisted of CD4+ or CD8+ T cells sorted from blood, obtained in a trial of the OX40 agonist ivuxolimab. The receptor set was obtained from an adult with an advanced solid tumor such as melanoma, head and neck, liver or kidney cancer.

The J gene is TRBJ2-1, the V gene TRBV7-9, with TRBD1 matching over 7 bases. Trimming cost V 7 bases and J 0 bases; bases outside gene matches: 12. Germline CDR1 reads SEHNR; CDR2 reads FQNEAQ (reference sequence). This CDR3 comprises 17 residues. CDR3 sequence: CASTPSPTGSSYNEQFF. The CDR3 region has the DNA TGTGCCAGCACCCCCAGCCCGACAGGGAGCTCCTACAATGAGCAGTTCTTC.

This sequence joins TRBV5-1 and TRBJ2-1; 10 bases line up with TRBD2. This CDR3 has 16 residues. The germline V gene encodes CDR1 SGHRS and CDR2 YFSETQ. V gave up 0 bases and J gave up 10 bases; unmatched junction bases: 10. The CDR3 DNA reads TGCGCCAGCAGCTTGGGGGGGCTAGCGGGAGAGCAAGAGCAGTTCTTC. Translated, it gives CASSLGGLAGEQEQFF.

This clone was counted once. J is TRBJ1-5 and V is TRBV28; D not certain. Germline CDR1 MDHEN, CDR2 SYDVKM. Trimming cost V 4 bases and J 0 bases, with 13 bases left between them. The CDR3 spans 16 residues. The CDR3 sequence: CASSSLLGYSNQPQHF. The CDR3 nucleotides read TGTGCCAGCAGTTCTCTGCTCGGTTATAGCAATCAGCCCCAGCATTTT. Filled out from reference TRBV28 and TRBJ1-5, the complete variable domain reads DVKVTQSSRYLVKRTGEKVFLECVQDMDHENMFWYRQDPGLGLRLIYFSYDVKMKEKGDIPEGYSVSREKKERFSLILESASTNQTSMYLCASSSLLGYSNQPQHFGDGTRLSIL.

This chain joins TRBV4-2 and TRBJ2-5; 7 bases match TRBD2. V dropped 0 bases and J dropped 7; count of bases not matched to a gene: 8. The CDR3 runs 15 residues. CDR1 and CDR2 from the germline V gene are LGHNA and YNFKEQ. DNA for the CDR3: TGTGCCAGCAGCCAAGAATCCGGGGGGAGGGGGACCCAGTACTTC. As protein: CASSQESGGRGTQYF.

The gene calls are TRBV28 and TRBJ2-1; 8 bases agree with TRBD2. Per the germline V gene, CDR1 is MDHEN and CDR2 is SYDVKM. This CDR3 region has 17 residues. V was pared by 7 bases and J by 2 bases, with 13 bases of the junction left unmatched. Here the CDR3 reads CASISRGSGGPYNEQFF. The CDR3 DNA sequence: TGTGCCAGCATCTCAAGGGGAAGCGGGGGACCCTACAATGAGCAGTTCTTC.

CDR3 DNA: TGTGCCACAGCGGGAGGGCTTCAAGAGACCCAGTACTTC. Translated: CATAGGLQETQYF. The chain couples TRBV10-3 to TRBJ2-5; 10 bases match TRBD2. J gave up 2 bases and V 10 bases, and 4 bases lay outside the gene matches. CDR1 ENHRY and CDR2 SYGVKD come from the germline V gene. There are 13 residues in the CDR3.

The chain links TRBV28 to TRBJ2-1; D gene unclear. In germline, CDR1 is MDHEN, CDR2 SYDVKM. The CDR3 length is 16 residues. V gave up 4 bases and J gave up 7 bases, with 20 bases separating them. In nucleotides, the CDR3 is TGTGCCAGCAGTTCGGAATTAGACCCCAACGGGAATGAGCAGTTCTTC. The encoded protein is CASSSELDPNGNEQFF. The full variable domain, in which reference TRBV28 and TRBJ2-1 provide the parts outside the CDR3, is DVKVTQSSRYLVKRTGEKVFLECVQDMDHENMFWYRQDPGLGLRLIYFSYDVKMKEKGDIPEGYSVSREKKERFSLILESASTNQTSMYLCASSSELDPNGNEQFFGPGTRLTVL.

The gene calls are TRBV15 and TRBJ1-4; D is unclear. The CDR3 totals 15 residues. Per germline, CDR1 LNHNV and CDR2 YYDKDF (reference sequence). Trimming pared 4 bases from V and 8 bases from J, leaving 17 bases between. This chain's CDR3 is CATSKLGTFAEKLFF. The CDR3 DNA follows: TGTGCCACCAGCAAATTGGGAACTTTCGCGGAAAAACTGTTTTTT.

The genes are TRBV6-5 and TRBJ1-5, with D possibly TRBD1 on 5 matching bases. The CDR3 sequence is 14 residues long. The ends were cut back, 4 bases at V and 3 bases at J, with 10 bases in the middle. Germline loops: CDR1 MNHEY, CDR2 SVGAGI. CDR3 sequence reads: CASSSGAYNQPQHF. CDR3 bases: TGTGCCAGCAGTTCCGGGGCATACAATCAGCCCCAGCATTTT.

CDR3 sequence reads: CASSYTADHSYNEQFF. The CDR3 DNA sequence: TGTGCCAGCAGTTACACAGCGGACCATTCCTACAATGAGCAGTTCTTC. The chain couples TRBV6-5 to TRBJ2-1; possibly TRBD2 for D (5 bases). CDR1 MNHEY and CDR2 SVGAGI come from the germline V gene. V lost 2 bases, J lost 1 base, and 12 bases lay in between. This CDR3 comprises 16 residues.

The rearrangement links TRBV19 to TRBJ1-5; 9 bases are a match to TRBD1. Germline V gives CDR1 LNHDA, CDR2 SQIVND (reference sequence). Unmatched junction bases numbered 5, after V lost 4 bases and J lost 4 bases. This CDR3 contains 15 residues. The CDR3 spells CASSTGDRANQPQHF. The DNA of the CDR3 is TGTGCCAGTAGTACCGGGGACAGGGCGAATCAGCCCCAGCATTTT.

The J gene is TRBJ2-5, the V gene TRBV7-2, with a possible D match to TRBD2 (6 bases). The CDR3 extends over 14 amino acids. The germline V gene has CDR1 SGHTA and CDR2 FQGNSA. V lost 7 bases to trimming and J lost 2 bases, with 14 bases between them. CDR3 bases: TGTGCCAGCAACCCCATGGGGAGGCAAGAGACCCAGTACTTC. Protein product: CASNPMGRQETQYF. Full variable domain (rest looked up from reference TRBV7-2 and TRBJ2-5): GAGVSQSPSNKVTEKGKDVELRCDPISGHTALYWYRQSLGQGLEFLIYFQGNSAPDKSGLPSDRFSAERTGGSVSTLTIQRTQQEDSAVYLCASNPMGRQETQYFGPGTRLLVL.

Here the CDR3 reads CASSQGPSRQETQYF. CDR3 sequence (DNA): TGTGCCAGCAGTCAGGGGCCTAGCAGGCAAGAGACCCAGTACTTC. The genes are TRBV6-6 and TRBJ2-5; perhaps TRBD1 as D (6 bases). The V and J ends lost 5 bases and 2 bases respectively, with 15 bases between them. Germline CDR1 reads MNHNY; CDR2 reads SVGAGI (reference sequence). The CDR3 contains 15 residues.